These 22 T cell receptor beta chains were sequenced from one sample in a study of blood T cell repertoires in COVID-19. TCRdb's copy holds only in-frame clones and misses some; the assay was immunoSEQ multiplex PCR. The sample lists around 250,000 clones, around four fifths seen once, with around 5.4% in the top ten. The source material was peripheral blood. The receptors derive from a man of 80 years or more with acute or convalescent COVID-19.

This clone was detected a few times. The rearrangement joins TRBV7-2 to TRBJ2-3, with 12 positions matching TRBD2. Germline loops: CDR1 SGHTA, CDR2 FQGNSA. This CDR3 is 19 amino acids long. V dropped 2 bases and J dropped 5; count of bases not matched to a gene: 14. DNA for the CDR3: TGTGCCAGCAGCTTAACTGGGACTAGCGGGTCCAAGAGGGGAGATACGCAGTATTTT. Amino acid sequence: CASSLTGTSGSKRGDTQYF. The whole variable domain, remainder taken from reference TRBV7-2 and TRBJ2-3, is GAGVSQSPSNKVTEKGKDVELRCDPISGHTALYWYRQSLGQGLEFLIYFQGNSAPDKSGLPSDRFSAERTGGSVSTLTIQRTQQEDSAVYLCASSLTGTSGSKRGDTQYFGPGTRLTVL.

The sample holds one count of this clone. The CDR3 region has the DNA TGCGCCAGCAGCCGAATGGGGCCAGCGCCTGAAGCTTTCTTT. It is translated as CASSRMGPAPEAFF. The genes are TRBV4-1 and TRBJ1-1; a possible D gene is TRBD1 (5 bases). V shed 4 bases and J shed 6 bases, with 15 bases lying between them. CDR1 is MGHRA, CDR2 YSYEKL, per germline. CDR3 length: 14 amino acids.

V gene TRBV5-1 combines with J gene TRBJ2-5; TRBD2 matches 15 bases. The CDR3 has 17 residues. Germline CDR1 and CDR2: SGHRS and YFSETQ. V lost 4 bases and J lost 3; bases outside the gene matches: 7. CDR3 residues: CASSQGLAGGREETQYF. The CDR3 DNA reads TGCGCCAGCAGCCAGGGACTAGCGGGAGGCCGGGAAGAGACCCAGTACTTC.

V and J are TRBV7-9 and TRBJ2-5; weak D call: TRBD2 (6 bases). CDR1 is SEHNR and CDR2 is FQNEAQ in the germline V gene (reference sequence). The CDR3 totals 15 residues. The germline V and J ends were trimmed by 2 bases and 1 base, with 11 bases remaining between them. CDR3 amino acids: CASSLNSGVQETQYF. CDR3 nucleotide sequence: TGTGCCAGCAGCTTAAATTCGGGGGTCCAAGAGACCCAGTACTTC.

V is TRBV5-1 and J is TRBJ2-1, with TRBD2 identical over 11 bases. Losses at the gene ends were 2 bases for V and 1 base for J; bases not matched to a gene: 5. Germline CDR1 is SGHRS and CDR2 is YFSETQ. This CDR3 spans 17 amino acids. The CDR3 reads CASSFPLAGGSYNEQFF. The CDR3 bases are TGCGCCAGCAGCTTTCCATTAGCGGGAGGGTCCTACAATGAGCAGTTCTTC.

This clone appeared once. The CDR3 reads CASSATSGGAWETQYF. The CDR3 DNA reads TGTGCCAGCAGTGCCACTAGCGGGGGGGCTTGGGAGACCCAGTACTTC. This rearrangement joins TRBV2 to TRBJ2-5, with 13 bases aligning to TRBD2. This CDR3 region has 16 residues. Germline CDR1 SNHLY, CDR2 FYNNEI. Losses at the gene ends were 4 bases for V and 5 bases for J; bases not matched to a gene: 7.

This clone was observed a few times. The chain recombines TRBV19 with TRBJ1-1; 7 bases are a match to TRBD1. V was clipped by 2 bases and J by 7 bases; unmatched bases: 7. Per germline, CDR1 LNHDA and CDR2 SQIVND (reference sequence). This CDR3 region has 14 residues. CDR3 sequence: CASSIRRDRLEAFF. CDR3 DNA sequence: TGTGCCAGTAGTATAAGGAGGGACAGACTTGAAGCTTTCTTT.

This clone was seen only once. This chain joins TRBV24-1 and TRBJ2-5; TRBD1 matches at 7 bases. V shed 4 bases, J shed 2 bases, and the junction held 6 bases outside the gene matches. The CDR3 is 15 amino acids. CDR1 is KGHDR, CDR2 SFDVKD, per germline. The CDR3: CATSEETGIQETQYF. The CDR3 DNA is TGTGCCACCAGTGAAGAGACAGGGATTCAAGAGACCCAGTACTTC.

The chain links TRBV6-5 to TRBJ2-2; D not resolved. This CDR3 is 16 amino acids long. Germline CDR1 is MNHEY and CDR2 is SVGAGI. Between the trimmed V and J ends, which lost 2 bases and 2 bases, there was a span of 12 bases. This chain's CDR3 is CASSYRIAANTGELFF. DNA of the CDR3: TGTGCCAGCAGTTACCGGATAGCAGCAAACACCGGGGAGCTGTTTTTT.

This clone was found once. This chain links TRBV9 with TRBJ2-1; 11 bases align to TRBD2. V gave up 3 bases and J gave up 0 bases; unmatched junction bases: 11. This CDR3 spans 19 amino acids. CDR1 and CDR2 (germline): SGDLS, YYNGEE. DNA for the CDR3: TGTGCCAGCAGCGCGACTAGCGGGACGTTATTAGGCTCCTACAATGAGCAGTTCTTC. Amino acids: CASSATSGTLLGSYNEQFF. Variable domain in full (rest from reference TRBV9 and TRBJ2-1): DSGVTQTPKHLITATGQRVTLRCSPRSGDLSVYWYQQSLDQGLQFLIQYYNGEERAKGNILERFSAQQFPDLHSELNLSSLELGDSALYFCASSATSGTLLGSYNEQFFGPGTRLTVL.

Here the CDR3 reads CASSQQTGVGTEAFF. Written as DNA, the CDR3 is TGCGCCAGCAGCCAACAGACAGGGGTGGGGACTGAAGCTTTCTTT. The chain has TRBV4-1 and TRBJ1-1; 8 bases agree with TRBD1. V lost 2 bases, J lost 5 bases, and 7 bases stayed unmatched. Per germline, CDR1 MGHRA and CDR2 YSYEKL. CDR3 size: 15 residues.

In the case of this clone: The same CDR3 can be traced to other DNA sequences in this sample. This chain connects TRBV28 to TRBJ1-4, with D possibly TRBD1 on 6 matching bases. With 6 bases removed from V and 5 bases from J, the gap between germline ends came to 7 bases. Germline values: CDR1 MDHEN, CDR2 SYDVKM. The CDR3 is made up of 12 amino acids. The CDR3 is CASRQGNEKLFF. The CDR3 DNA reads TGTGCCAGCAGACAGGGAAATGAAAAACTGTTTTTT.

The J gene is TRBJ2-1, the V gene TRBV11-1, with TRBD2 matching 12 bases. This CDR3 comprises 16 residues. V shed 5 bases and J 3 bases; nucleotides not matched to a gene: 5. Per the germline V gene, CDR1 is SGHAT and CDR2 is FQDESV (reference sequence). CDR3 in DNA: TGTGCCAGCAGCACAGGACTAGCGGGACTCTACAATGAGCAGTTCTTC. Protein: CASSTGLAGLYNEQFF.

The chain has TRBV30 and TRBJ1-3; TRBD1 matches at 8 bases. V shed 3 bases and J 8 bases; nucleotides not matched to a gene: 6. The CDR3 has 13 residues. Germline CDR1 GTSNPN, CDR2 SVGIG (reference sequence). As DNA, the CDR3 is TGTGCCTGGAGCGAGACAGGGGCGCACACCATATATTTT. It codes for CAWSETGAHTIYF.

V usage is TRBV3-1 (or the pseudogene TRBV3-2) and J usage is TRBJ1-1; no definite D call. The V end was cut by 2 bases, the J end by 0 bases, with 7 bases between. This CDR3 comprises 14 residues. CDR1 LGHDT and CDR2 YNNKEL come from the germline V gene (reference sequence). CDR3 DNA sequence: TGTGCCAGCAGCCAAAGCACGGTGAACACTGAAGCTTTCTTT. Translating it yields CASSQSTVNTEAFF.

The gene calls are TRBV20-1 and TRBJ2-1; D remains unclear. The CDR3 has 11 amino acids. CDR1 DFQATT and CDR2 SNEGSKA come from the germline V gene (reference sequence). Trimming pared 5 bases from V and 10 bases from J, leaving 12 bases between. DNA of the CDR3: TGCAGTGCTTATATAGCCGGGGAGCAGTTCTTC. Encoded protein: CSAYIAGEQFF.

This clone has just one count. V gene TRBV29-1 combines with J gene TRBJ1-2; D is unresolved. The ends were cut back, 8 bases at V and 0 bases at J, with 10 bases in the middle. CDR3 length: 12 residues. CDR1 and CDR2 from the germline V gene are SQVTM and ANQGSEA. The chain's CDR3 is CSFRGSNYGYTF. For the CDR3, the DNA is TGCAGCTTCCGAGGGTCTAACTATGGCTACACCTTC.

V gene TRBV5-3 combines with J gene TRBJ2-3; 13 nucleotides match TRBD2. TRBV5-3 falls under the ORF class, with uncertain function. The CDR3 runs to 18 residues. The V and J ends lost 4 bases and 0 bases, in that order; junction bases with no gene match: 8. The CDR3 DNA reads as TGTGCCAGAAGCGGGGGACTAGCGGGAATGACTAGCACAGATACGCAGTATTTT. Translating gives CARSGGLAGMTSTDTQYF.

The chain couples TRBV3-1 (or the pseudogene TRBV3-2) to TRBJ2-2; maybe TRBD2 (6 bases). This CDR3 region has 14 residues. Germline assignment: CDR1 LGHDT and CDR2 YNNKEL (reference sequence). The ends were cut back, 2 bases at V and 6 bases at J, with 10 bases in the middle. This chain's CDR3 is CASSQRGGAGELFF. CDR3 bases: TGTGCCAGCAGCCAACGAGGAGGGGCCGGGGAGCTGTTTTTT.

This clone occurred a few times. This chain uses TRBV18 with TRBJ2-7, with D perhaps matching TRBD1 (5 bases). Germline CDR1 is KGHSH and CDR2 is LQKENI. This CDR3 contains 14 residues. V lost 3 bases, J lost 3 bases, and 12 bases lay in between. The CDR3 here is CASSPARASYEQYF. The DNA of the CDR3 is TGTGCCAGCTCACCTGCCAGGGCAAGCTACGAGCAGTACTTC. Looking up the rest from reference TRBV18 and TRBJ2-7 gives the full variable domain: NAGVMQNPRHLVRRRGQEARLRCSPMKGHSHVYWYRQLPEEGLKFMVYLQKENIIDESGMPKERFSAEFPKEGPSILRIQQVVRGDSAAYFCASSPARASYEQYFGPGTRLTVT.

The J gene is TRBJ1-5, the V gene TRBV4-2; 9 bases align to TRBD1. V lost 0 bases and J lost 7; bases outside the gene matches: 7. Germline loops: CDR1 LGHNA, CDR2 YNFKEQ. The CDR3 covers 16 residues. CDR3 sequence: CASSQDIGTGQQPQHF. For the CDR3, the DNA is TGTGCCAGCAGCCAAGATATTGGGACAGGGCAACAGCCCCAGCATTTT.

CDR3 nucleotide sequence: TGCAGTGCTAGTTCCCAATGGGGGCCAAAGGCCGCGTGGGAGCAGTACTTC. It translates to CSASSQWGPKAAWEQYF. V is TRBV20-1 and J is TRBJ2-7; a possible D gene is TRBD1 (6 bases). Deletions cut 3 bases from V and 7 bases from J, with 28 bases between. The CDR3 totals 17 residues. The germline CDR1 and CDR2 sequences are DFQATT and SNEGSKA (reference sequence).